The following is a T cell receptor beta chain sequence with its context. This sample is part of a study of T-cell memory formation after mild COVID-19. Via MiXCR, TCRdb re-called the 5' RACE reads, giving one row per CDR3 protein. The top ten clones hold around 3.4% of a sample with under 250,000 distinct CDR3 sequences, approximately 10% of them seen once. The CDR3 has 14 residues. The germline CDR1 and CDR2 sequences are MGHDK and SYGVNS. Trimming removed 5 bases at V and 4 bases at J, with 14 bases between. The TCR was taken from a man aged 18 to 35 who had mild COVID-19 (a few samples of this study predate the infection). Cell type and time point are not known. The sample was PBMCs or a T cell subset sorted from them (not recorded which). This sequence joins TRBV25-1 and TRBJ1-2, with no clear D. The CDR3 nucleotides are TGTGCCAGCAGTACGATCGACTTTGGCTATGGCTACACCTTC. Protein product: CASSTIDFGYGYTF.